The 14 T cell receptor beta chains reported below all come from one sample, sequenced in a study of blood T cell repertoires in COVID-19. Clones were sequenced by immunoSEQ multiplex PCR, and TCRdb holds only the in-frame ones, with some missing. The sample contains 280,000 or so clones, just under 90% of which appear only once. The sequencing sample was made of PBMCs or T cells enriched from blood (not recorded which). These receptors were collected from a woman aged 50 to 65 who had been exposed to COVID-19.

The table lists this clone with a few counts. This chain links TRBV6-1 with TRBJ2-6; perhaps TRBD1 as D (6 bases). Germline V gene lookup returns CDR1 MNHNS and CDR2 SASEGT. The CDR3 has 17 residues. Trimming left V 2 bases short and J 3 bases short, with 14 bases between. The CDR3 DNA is TGTGCCAGCAGTGAAAGGGGGTGGCTTGTTGGGGCCAACGTCCTGACTTTC. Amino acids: CASSERGWLVGANVLTF.

The CDR3 reads CASSPRQGHNSPLHF. Here the CDR3 DNA reads TGTGCCAGTAGTCCCAGGCAGGGGCACAATTCACCCCTCCACTTT. The chain couples TRBV19 to TRBJ1-6, with a tentative D call TRBD1 (6 bases). Germline V gene lookup returns CDR1 LNHDA and CDR2 SQIVND (reference sequence). V lost 5 bases, J lost 7 bases, and 15 bases lay in between. The CDR3 is made up of 15 amino acids.

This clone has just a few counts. CDR3: CASSQAGHDYNEQFF. The CDR3, as DNA: TGTGCCAGCAGCCAGGCTGGACATGACTACAATGAGCAGTTCTTC. The rearrangement uses TRBV3-1 (or the pseudogene TRBV3-2) and TRBJ2-1; TRBD1 is a possible D gene (5 bases). The CDR3 covers 15 residues. Germline-derived CDR1 and CDR2 are LGHDT and YNNKEL (reference sequence). Trimming removed 3 bases from V and 3 bases from J, with 12 bases in between.

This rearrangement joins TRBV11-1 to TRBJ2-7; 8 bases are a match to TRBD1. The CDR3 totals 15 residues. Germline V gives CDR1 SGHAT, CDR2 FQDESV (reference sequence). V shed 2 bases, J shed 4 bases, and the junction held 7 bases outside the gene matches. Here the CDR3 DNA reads TGTGCCAGCAGCTTAACCGACAGGGGAGGATACGAGCAGTACTTC. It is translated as CASSLTDRGGYEQYF. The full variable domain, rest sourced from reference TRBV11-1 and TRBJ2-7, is EAEVAQSPRYKITEKSQAVAFWCDPISGHATLYWYRQILGQGPELLVQFQDESVVDDSQLPKDRFSAERLKGVDSTLKIQPAELGDSAMYLCASSLTDRGGYEQYFGPGTRLTVT.

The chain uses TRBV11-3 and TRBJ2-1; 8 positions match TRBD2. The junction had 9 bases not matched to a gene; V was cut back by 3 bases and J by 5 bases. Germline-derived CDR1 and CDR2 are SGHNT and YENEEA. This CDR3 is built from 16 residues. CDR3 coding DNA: TGTGCCAGCAGCTTTACTAGCGCCGGGAGGGACAATGAGCAGTTCTTC. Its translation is CASSFTSAGRDNEQFF.

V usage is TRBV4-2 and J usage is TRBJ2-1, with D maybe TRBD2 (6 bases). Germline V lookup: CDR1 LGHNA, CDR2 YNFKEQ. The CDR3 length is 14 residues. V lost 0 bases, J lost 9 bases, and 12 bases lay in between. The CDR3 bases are TGTGCCAGCAGCCAAGAAGGGAGGTCAATTGAGCAGTTCTTC. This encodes CASSQEGRSIEQFF.

CDR3 amino acids: CSASPTGAGRYGYTF. CDR3 DNA sequence: TGCAGTGCTAGTCCAACAGGGGCGGGAAGATATGGCTACACCTTC. V usage is TRBV20-1 and J usage is TRBJ1-2; the match to TRBD1 covers 7 bases. Germline values: CDR1 DFQATT, CDR2 SNEGSKA (reference sequence). The length of the CDR3 is 15 residues. J was trimmed by 5 bases and V by 3 bases; bases with no gene match: 12.

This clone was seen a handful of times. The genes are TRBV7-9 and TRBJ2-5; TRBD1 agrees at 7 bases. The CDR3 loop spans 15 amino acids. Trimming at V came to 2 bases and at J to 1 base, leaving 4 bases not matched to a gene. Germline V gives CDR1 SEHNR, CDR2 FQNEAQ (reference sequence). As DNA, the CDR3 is TGTGCCAGCAGCTTACCTTGGACAGGCCAAGAGACCCAGTACTTC. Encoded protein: CASSLPWTGQETQYF. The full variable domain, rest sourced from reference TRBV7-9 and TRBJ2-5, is DTGVSQNPRHKITKRGQNVTFRCDPISEHNRLYWYRQTLGQGPEFLTYFQNEAQLEKSRLLSDRFSAERPKGSFSTLEIQRTEQGDSAMYLCASSLPWTGQETQYFGPGTRLLVL.

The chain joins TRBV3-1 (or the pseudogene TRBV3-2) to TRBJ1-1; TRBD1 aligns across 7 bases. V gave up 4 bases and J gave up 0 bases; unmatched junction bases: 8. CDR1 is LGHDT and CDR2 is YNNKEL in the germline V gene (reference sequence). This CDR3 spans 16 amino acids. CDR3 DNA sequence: TGTGCCAGCAGCCGCACAGGGGTGGGAATGAACACTGAAGCTTTCTTT. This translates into CASSRTGVGMNTEAFF.

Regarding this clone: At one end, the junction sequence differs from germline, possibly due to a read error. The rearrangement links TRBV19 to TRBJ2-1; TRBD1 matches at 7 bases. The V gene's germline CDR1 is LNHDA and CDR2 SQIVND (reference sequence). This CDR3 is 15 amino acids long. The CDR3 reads CASSIGQVSVNEQFF. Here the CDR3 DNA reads TGTGCCAGTAGCATAGGACAGGTTAGTGTCAATGAGCAGTTCTTC.

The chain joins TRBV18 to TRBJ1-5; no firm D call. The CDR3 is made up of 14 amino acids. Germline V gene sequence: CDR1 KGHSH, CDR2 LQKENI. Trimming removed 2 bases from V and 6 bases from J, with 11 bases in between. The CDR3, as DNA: TGTGCCAGCTCACCAGGGCAGGATGGTCAGCCCCAGCATTTT. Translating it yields CASSPGQDGQPQHF.

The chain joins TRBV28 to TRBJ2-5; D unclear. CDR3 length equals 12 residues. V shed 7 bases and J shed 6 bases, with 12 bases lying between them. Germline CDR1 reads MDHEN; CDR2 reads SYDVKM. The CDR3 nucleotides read TGTGCCAGCATGTCGGGTTTAAAGACCCAGTACTTC. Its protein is CASMSGLKTQYF.

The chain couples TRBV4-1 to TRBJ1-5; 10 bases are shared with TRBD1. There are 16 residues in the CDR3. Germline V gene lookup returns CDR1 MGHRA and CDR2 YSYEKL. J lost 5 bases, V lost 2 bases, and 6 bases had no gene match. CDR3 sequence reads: CASSQPSGTGDQPQHF. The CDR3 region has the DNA TGCGCCAGCAGCCAACCATCCGGGACAGGGGATCAGCCCCAGCATTTT.

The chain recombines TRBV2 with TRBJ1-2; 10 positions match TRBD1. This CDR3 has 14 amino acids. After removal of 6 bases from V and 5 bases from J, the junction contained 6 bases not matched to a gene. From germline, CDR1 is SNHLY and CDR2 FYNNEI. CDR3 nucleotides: TGTGCCAGCAGCGACTTGGACAGGGGGTATGGCTACACCTTC. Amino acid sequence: CASSDLDRGYGYTF.